The 22 T cell receptor beta chains reported below all come from one sample, sequenced in a study of regulatory T cells in long-lasting Graves disease. Both iRepertoire HTBI primers and Arm-PCR of CDR3 regions were used to build the TCR beta libraries. TCRdb reanalysed the multiplex PCR reads using MiXCR and keeps one entry per CDR3 protein. The sample consists of about 460,000 distinct CDR3 sequences, about 14% of them appearing once. As for time point: newly diagnosed GD, antithyroid drugs for less than 3 months. RNA isolated from PBMCs was used to make the TCR library. The same sample was also used in a study of T cells in Graves' hyperthyroidism and ophthalmopathy.

The material sequenced was peripheral blood mononuclear cells (PBMCs), taken at new diagnosis, from a patient treated with antithyroid drugs. All receptors come from a woman in her forties or fifties with Graves disease.

This clonotype was observed a handful of times. J is TRBJ2-1 and V is TRBV5-1, with TRBD2 matching over 12 bases. Germline loops: CDR1 SGHRS, CDR2 YFSETQ. The trim removed 3 bases at V and 10 bases at J, leaving 11 bases unmatched. The CDR3 loop spans 16 amino acids. The CDR3 DNA follows: TGCGCCAGCAGCTCGACGGGTGGACTAGCGGGAAACGAGCAGTTCTTC. Translated: CASSSTGGLAGNEQFF.

To note about this clonotype: Mismatch with germline at one junction end may stem from a read error. The chain is built from TRBV4-1 and TRBJ2-7, with TRBD2 as a possible D gene (6 bases). This CDR3 region has 19 residues. Germline CDR1 is MGHRA and CDR2 is YSYEKL. The CDR3 sequence is CASGQVAVGVDGRTYEQYF. As DNA, the CDR3 is TGCGCCAGCGGCCAAGTCGCTGTGGGGGTCGACGGGAGAACCTACGAGCAGTACTTC.

This clonotype was found many times. The V call is TRBV11-1, the J call TRBJ2-1; TRBD2 might be the D (6 bases). Trimming pared 3 bases from V and 13 bases from J, leaving 19 bases between. Germline lookup yields CDR1 SGHAT and CDR2 FQDESV (reference sequence). The CDR3 is made up of 14 amino acids. The CDR3 protein is CASSFTAGTSIQFF. The CDR3 DNA reads as TGTGCCAGCAGCTTTACGGCGGGAACTTCTATTCAGTTCTTC.

The V and J genes are TRBV9 and TRBJ2-1; the match to TRBD2 covers 11 bases. Judging by the DNA end, TRBJ2-5 fits better; the J call may be wrong. This CDR3 spans 17 amino acids. Germline lookup yields CDR1 SGDLS and CDR2 YYNGEE. As DNA, the CDR3 is TGTGCCAGCAGCGCCACTAGCGGGAGTTCATACGTCGAGACCCAGTACTTC. It is translated as CASSATSGSSYVETQYF.

This clonotype turned up a few times. Possible read error: a much larger clone is one base away. V and J are TRBV12-3 or TRBV12-4 and TRBJ2-3, with 8 bases matching TRBD1. The J call may be incorrect, as the DNA end agrees better with TRBJ2-7. There are 15 residues in the CDR3. CDR3 DNA sequence: TGTGCCGGCAGTGGATCGACAGGGGTTAGCCACGAGCAGTACTTC. Translating gives CAGSGSTGVSHEQYF.

This clonotype was detected ten times or more. The V call is TRBV6-2 or TRBV6-3, the J call TRBJ1-2, with 9 bases lining up with TRBD1. The CDR3 covers 16 residues. The V and J ends lost 5 bases and 1 base, in that order; junction bases with no gene match: 8. The germline V gene has CDR1 MNHEY and CDR2 SVGEGT. The CDR3 region has the DNA TGTGCCAGCAGTACAACCGGGACAGGGTTTAACTATGGCTACACCTTC. Its translation: CASSTTGTGFNYGYTF.

This clonotype was recorded a few times. This chain links TRBV7-9 with TRBJ1-2; no clear D gene. CDR3 length: 15 residues. Germline CDR1 reads SEHNR; CDR2 reads FQNEAQ (reference sequence). The V and J ends lost 2 bases and 4 bases respectively, with 14 bases between them. The CDR3 sequence: CASSLSEGWSYGYTF. The CDR3, as DNA: TGTGCCAGCAGCTTAAGCGAAGGTTGGTCCTATGGCTACACCTTC.

This clonotype showed up just a few times. The chain recombines TRBV10-3 with TRBJ2-1, with a tentative D call TRBD1 (6 bases). Trimming took off 4 bases at V and 9 bases at J, with 13 bases between the two ends. This CDR3 has 13 residues. Per the germline V gene, CDR1 is ENHRY and CDR2 is SYGVKD. The CDR3 DNA reads TGTGCCATCAGTGGGGACAAAGAAATTGAGCAGTTCTTC. This encodes CAISGDKEIEQFF.

In its sample, this clonotype was seen many times. This chain joins TRBV7-9 and TRBJ1-5; D may be TRBD1 (6 bases). Deletions cut 5 bases from V and 2 bases from J, with 16 bases between. CDR1 SEHNR and CDR2 FQNEAQ come from the germline V gene (reference sequence). This CDR3 comprises 16 residues. CDR3 protein: CASSTEGGGGNQPQHF. The CDR3 coding sequence is TGTGCCAGCAGCACAGAGGGGGGGGGAGGCAATCAGCCCCAGCATTTT.

The sample holds a few counts of this clonotype. The chain combines TRBV28 with TRBJ2-7; 12 nucleotides line up with TRBD1. The length of the CDR3 is 14 residues. V shed 10 bases, J shed 5 bases, and the junction held 9 bases outside the gene matches. The germline CDR1 and CDR2 sequences are MDHEN and SYDVKM. CDR3 amino acids: CATKGTGGFHEQYF. The CDR3 bases are TGTGCCACCAAAGGGACAGGGGGCTTCCACGAGCAGTACTTC.

About this clonotype itself: One base away lies a much larger clone, so this may be a sequencing read error. The chain combines TRBV27 with TRBJ2-7, with 8 bases matching TRBD2. With 4 bases clipped from V and 5 bases from J, the junction kept 10 bases outside the gene matches. The CDR3 extends over 15 amino acids. The germline V gene encodes CDR1 MNHEY and CDR2 SMNVEV (reference sequence). The CDR3 is CASSSPRTSTHEQYF. CDR3 nucleotides: TGTGCCAGCAGTTCCCCCAGGACTAGCACCCACGAGCAGTACTTC.

This clonotype appeared many times. The chain recombines TRBV28 with TRBJ1-2; no clear D. Between the trimmed V and J ends, which lost 5 bases and 7 bases, there was a span of 20 bases. This CDR3 is built from 15 residues. Germline lookup yields CDR1 MDHEN and CDR2 SYDVKM. DNA for the CDR3: TGTGCCAGCAGTCAAACCCACCGGGAGCGGAGTGGCTACACCTTC. This codes for CASSQTHRERSGYTF.

This clonotype was observed at least ten times. The V gene is TRBV5-1, the J gene TRBJ2-2; no definite D call. CDR3 length: 14 residues. Trimming took off 0 bases at V and 3 bases at J, with 6 bases between the two ends. Germline lookup yields CDR1 SGHRS and CDR2 YFSETQ. The CDR3 spells CASSLGGDTGELFF. DNA of the CDR3: TGCGCCAGCAGCTTGGGAGGCGACACCGGGGAGCTGTTTTTT.

The gene calls are TRBV13 and TRBJ2-2; 7 bases line up with TRBD2. V was clipped by 4 bases and J by 3 bases; unmatched bases: 5. Germline V gene sequence: CDR1 PRHDT, CDR2 FYEKMQ (reference sequence). The CDR3 length is 15 residues. CDR3 region: CASSSGGSYTGELFF. The CDR3 coding sequence is TGTGCCAGCAGCTCTGGCGGGAGCTACACCGGGGAGCTGTTTTTT.

Many counts were recorded for this clonotype. The chain joins TRBV7-9 to TRBJ2-7; D not resolved. This CDR3 contains 17 residues. CDR1 is SEHNR, CDR2 FQNEAQ, per germline (reference sequence). Deletions cut 3 bases from V and 2 bases from J, with 20 bases between. This CDR3 reads CASSFFNSRANTYEQYF. In DNA, the CDR3 is TGTGCCAGCAGCTTCTTTAATTCAAGAGCCAACACCTACGAGCAGTACTTC.

This clonotype occurred many times. The J gene is TRBJ2-3, the V gene TRBV19, with 14 bases lining up with TRBD2. Trimming removed 5 bases from V and 6 bases from J; junction bases left unmatched: 10. The CDR3 is 17 residues long. CDR1 and CDR2 (germline): LNHDA, SQIVND (reference sequence). In DNA form, the CDR3 reads TGTGCCAGTAGTTCGACCGGACTAGCGGGAGGTGCCGATACGCAGTATTTT. This codes for CASSSTGLAGGADTQYF.

This clonotype occurred once. A read error may explain this, as a much larger clone is one base away. This sequence joins TRBV7-7 and TRBJ2-5; D might be TRBD2 (6 bases). CDR1 and CDR2 (germline): SSHAT, FNYEAQ (reference sequence). Trimming took 6 bases from V and 5 from J, leaving 22 bases between them. The CDR3 consists of 16 residues. The CDR3 loop is CASRRTNHGPIETQYF. DNA for the CDR3: TGTGCCAGCAGAAGGACTAATCACGGACCGATTGAGACCCAGTACTTC.

This clonotype was counted many times. The V and J genes are TRBV5-1 and TRBJ2-1, with 11 bases aligning to TRBD2. J gave up 7 bases and V 3 bases, and 6 bases lay outside the gene matches. This CDR3 region has 15 residues. Germline V gene sequence: CDR1 SGHRS, CDR2 YFSETQ. The chain's CDR3 is CASSSIAGGPNEQFF. DNA of the CDR3: TGCGCCAGCAGCTCAATAGCGGGAGGGCCTAATGAGCAGTTCTTC.

This clonotype was observed many times. The chain carries TRBV2 and TRBJ2-7, with TRBD1 matching 10 bases. After removal of 6 bases from V and 7 bases from J, the junction contained 6 bases not matched to a gene. CDR3 length equals 13 residues. From germline, CDR1 is SNHLY and CDR2 FYNNEI. CDR3 nucleotides: TGTGCCAGCAGCCCGGACAGGGGGTGGGAGCAGTACTTC. Translation: CASSPDRGWEQYF.

Many counts were recorded for this clonotype. CDR3 in amino acids: CASSLHSGRGEQFF. The CDR3 DNA sequence: TGTGCCAGCAGCTTACATAGCGGCAGGGGTGAGCAGTTCTTC. J is TRBJ2-1 and V is TRBV2; D tentatively fits TRBD1 or TRBD2 (6 bases each). Germline values: CDR1 SNHLY, CDR2 FYNNEI. This CDR3 has 14 amino acids. Trimming shortened V by 6 bases and J by 9 bases, and 18 bases separated the two germline ends.

The J gene is TRBJ2-1, the V gene TRBV6-2 or TRBV6-3, with 9 bases fitting TRBD1. There are 15 residues in the CDR3. With 3 bases clipped from V and 6 bases from J, the junction kept 6 bases outside the gene matches. Per the germline V gene, CDR1 is MNHEY and CDR2 is SVGEGT. The CDR3 loop is CASSYPGQGRNEQFF. In DNA, the CDR3 is TGTGCCAGCAGTTATCCGGGACAGGGTCGCAATGAGCAGTTCTTC.

This clonotype was observed at least ten times. This chain joins TRBV30 and TRBJ2-7, with D unclear. V lost 7 bases and J 0 bases, leaving 7 bases between the germline ends. Germline loops: CDR1 GTSNPN, CDR2 SVGIG (reference sequence). The CDR3 is 11 amino acids. CDR3 region: CALASSYEQYF. CDR3 coding DNA: TGTGCCTTGGCGAGCTCCTACGAGCAGTACTTC.